These 17 T cell receptor beta chains originate from one sample sequenced in a study of T cells after yellow fever vaccination. Each CDR3 protein gets one entry after TCRdb re-called the 5' RACE reads with MiXCR. The table shows approximately 300,000 distinct CDR3 sequences, with over 8% occurring only once. Sequencing used PBMCs, obtained on the day of the first yellow fever vaccination. All receptors derive from a man younger than 35 who received the YFV17D yellow fever vaccine.

This clonotype has ten or more counts. The chain recombines TRBV2 with TRBJ2-1; 12 positions agree with TRBD2. This CDR3 is 14 amino acids long. V lost 6 bases and J lost 8; bases outside the gene matches: 5. Germline CDR1 reads SNHLY; CDR2 reads FYNNEI. The CDR3 nucleotides read TGTGCCAGCAGCCTAGCGGGGGGGCCCGATGAGCAGTTCTTC. As protein: CASSLAGGPDEQFF. Drawing the rest from reference TRBV2 and TRBJ2-1, the complete variable domain is EPEVTQTPSHQVTQMGQEVILRCVPISNHLYFYWYRQILGQKVEFLVSFYNNEISEKSEIFDDQFSVERPDGSNFTLKIRSTKLEDSAMYFCASSLAGGPDEQFFGPGTRLTVL.

The chain couples TRBV20-1 to TRBJ2-1; 10 bases are shared with TRBD1. The CDR3 has 13 amino acids. Trimming removed 3 bases from V and 4 bases from J; junction bases left unmatched: 0. Germline CDR1 DFQATT, CDR2 SNEGSKA (reference sequence). CDR3 loop: CSARGQGYNEQFF. The CDR3 bases are TGCAGTGCTAGGGGACAGGGGTACAATGAGCAGTTCTTC.

The chain recombines TRBV20-1 with TRBJ1-1, with D perhaps TRBD1 (6 bases). V was pared by 4 bases and J by 0 bases, with 12 bases between. Germline V gene sequence: CDR1 DFQATT, CDR2 SNEGSKA (reference sequence). CDR3 length: 14 amino acids. The CDR3 bases are TGCAGTGCTACTCCGGGACACCTGAACACTGAAGCTTTCTTT. Encoded protein: CSATPGHLNTEAFF.

This clonotype was detected a few times. The chain is built from TRBV5-1 and TRBJ1-5; D not certain. V dropped 4 bases and J dropped 5 bases, with 10 bases sitting between them. The CDR3 is 13 residues long. Looked up from germline, CDR1 is SGHRS and CDR2 is YFSETQ. The CDR3 reads CASSLSVDQPQHF. Here the CDR3 DNA reads TGCGCCAGCAGCCTTTCCGTTGATCAGCCCCAGCATTTT.

In its sample, this clonotype was seen many times. The rearrangement links TRBV4-3 to TRBJ2-3; D uncertain. Trimming left V 4 bases short and J 3 bases short, with 8 bases between. This CDR3 region has 13 residues. The germline V gene has CDR1 LGHNA and CDR2 YSLEER. The CDR3 is CASSPGPTDTQYF. The CDR3, as DNA: TGCGCCAGCAGCCCCGGTCCGACAGATACGCAGTATTTT.

The rearrangement links TRBV20-1 to TRBJ2-2, with no clear D. The CDR3 has 15 residues. Germline V CDR1 and CDR2: DFQATT, SNEGSKA (reference sequence). V was shortened by 3 bases and J by 7 bases, with 18 bases between the two germline ends. The CDR3 nucleotides are TGCAGTGCTAGGGATGGGCCAGGCTACGGCGGGGAGCTGTTTTTT. Translation: CSARDGPGYGGELFF.

This clonotype has just a few counts. The rearrangement joins TRBV7-2 to TRBJ1-5, with D possibly matching TRBD1 (5 bases). Between the trimmed V and J ends, which lost 3 bases and 9 bases, there was a span of 12 bases. Germline CDR1 is SGHTA and CDR2 is FQGNSA. There are 13 residues in the CDR3. Here the CDR3 DNA reads TGTGCCAGCAGCTTTCAGGGACCTTGGCCCCAGCATTTT. Translated, it gives CASSFQGPWPQHF.

This clonotype was seen a handful of times. V is TRBV10-3 and J is TRBJ2-1, with D unclear. Looked up from germline, CDR1 is ENHRY and CDR2 is SYGVKD. The CDR3 consists of 14 residues. V lost 0 bases and J lost 7, with 10 bases in between. CDR3 region: CAISESMQSNEQFF. CDR3 DNA sequence: TGTGCCATCAGTGAGTCGATGCAATCGAATGAGCAGTTCTTC.

This clonotype occurred many times. The CDR3 loop is CSVEEGTQYF. The CDR3 coding sequence is TGCAGCGTTGAAGAAGGGACCCAGTACTTC. The chain combines TRBV29-1 with TRBJ2-5; no definite D call. In germline, CDR1 is SQVTM, CDR2 ANQGSEA. Trimming pared 0 bases from V and 7 bases from J, leaving 3 bases between. This CDR3 comprises 10 residues.

This chain connects TRBV12-3 or TRBV12-4 to TRBJ1-2; D gene ambiguous. CDR3 length equals 12 residues. Trimming removed 3 bases from V and 11 bases from J, with 13 bases in between. Written as DNA, the CDR3 is TGTGCCAGCAGTTTTGTTACTGCAGGATACACCTTC. Residues: CASSFVTAGYTF.

The V gene is TRBV28, the J gene TRBJ2-1; 10 bases map to TRBD1. Losses at the gene ends were 10 bases for V and 7 bases for J; bases not matched to a gene: 7. The CDR3 totals 13 residues. The germline gives CDR1 MDHEN, CDR2 SYDVKM. CDR3 bases: TGTGCCACCCGACAGGGGGCGAAGAATGAGCAGTTCTTC. Encoded protein: CATRQGAKNEQFF.

This clonotype has more than one count but fewer than ten. V and J are TRBV6-2 or TRBV6-3 and TRBJ2-7; D is unresolved. The CDR3 is 15 residues long. Between the trimmed V and J ends, which lost 2 bases and 2 bases, there was a span of 13 bases. Germline-derived CDR1 and CDR2 are MNHEY and SVGEGT. The CDR3 DNA reads TGTGCCAGCAGTTACGGAGCTCGGTTCCCCTACGAGCAGTACTTC. Protein sequence: CASSYGARFPYEQYF.

The table lists this clonotype with a few counts. The genes are TRBV20-1 and TRBJ1-4; the D is unclear. This CDR3 region has 11 residues. From germline, CDR1 is DFQATT and CDR2 SNEGSKA (reference sequence). Trimming pared 3 bases from V and 6 bases from J, leaving 5 bases between. CDR3 region: CSASKDEKLFF. DNA of the CDR3: TGCAGTGCTAGTAAGGATGAAAAACTGTTTTTT.

The rearrangement uses TRBV27 and TRBJ1-5, with D uncertain. The CDR3 has 14 amino acids. Trimming removed 2 bases from V and 0 bases from J, with 5 bases in between. Germline CDR1 and CDR2: MNHEY and SMNVEV (reference sequence). The CDR3 nucleotides are TGTGCCAGCAGTTTACTGGATAGCAATCAGCCCCAGCATTTT. Encoded protein: CASSLLDSNQPQHF.

This clonotype has more than one count but fewer than ten. The chain couples TRBV7-8 to TRBJ1-2, with TRBD1 identical over 8 bases. Germline CDR1 SGHVS, CDR2 FQNEAQ. This CDR3 comprises 13 residues. J lost 8 bases, V lost 3 bases, and 5 bases had no gene match. In DNA, the CDR3 is TGTGCCAGCAGCTTCCGGGACAGGCTAGGCTACACCTTC. Protein product: CASSFRDRLGYTF.

V and J are TRBV12-3 or TRBV12-4 and TRBJ2-2; D not resolved. V was trimmed by 8 bases and J by 6 bases, leaving 13 bases between them. This CDR3 region has 13 residues. The CDR3 spells CASALWTAGELFF. CDR3 nucleotides: TGTGCCAGCGCCTTATGGACGGCCGGGGAGCTGTTTTTT.

This clonotype was observed a handful of times. The gene calls are TRBV30 and TRBJ1-2; D is unclear. There are 12 residues in the CDR3. Germline CDR1 GTSNPN, CDR2 SVGIG (reference sequence). Trimming pared 3 bases from V and 5 bases from J, leaving 10 bases between. Here the CDR3 reads CAWSPGVYGYTF. DNA of the CDR3: TGTGCCTGGAGCCCCGGAGTATATGGCTACACCTTC.